This T cell receptor (beta chain) was profiled in a study of early T cells in non-severe SARS-CoV-2 infection. Study-level information: With bulk RNA from unsorted whole blood as input, sequencing yielded unpaired chains.

This CDR3 contains 13 residues. CDR1 is KGHSH, CDR2 LQKENI, per germline. V was trimmed by 2 bases and J by 5 bases, leaving 7 bases between them. Findings of the study overall: A preference for anti-spike CD8 responses marked VDJdb matching, which missed private and CD4 specificities.

Only a few counts were recorded for this clonotype. Its specificity is unknown. Researchers tagged individual cDNA molecules with unique molecular identifiers. TCRdb reprocessed the 5' RACE reads via MiXCR and lists one record per CDR3 protein. This sample yields 70,000 or so distinct CDR3 sequences, of which roughly an eighth are seen a single time; roughly an eighth belongs to the top ten. Sequenced input: whole blood. This sequence originates from an adult who was a healthcare worker with PCR-confirmed SARS-CoV-2 infection or an uninfected control (not recorded which). The J gene is TRBJ1-5, the V gene TRBV18; D is unresolved. CDR3: CASSPTEDQPQHF. The CDR3 DNA is TGTGCCAGCTCACCAACGGAGGATCAGCCCCAGCATTTT.